These T cell receptor beta chains were read from a single sample in a study of sequential checkpoint blockade in melanoma. Generated by immunoSEQ multiplex PCR, the TCRdb table keeps only in-frame clones and is missing some. The repertoire has around 5,200 clones, 60% to 75% of them found once; the top ten carry about 30%. Sequenced here: CD8+ T cells sorted from blood (inferred from file names), sampled from a patient given nivolumab and ipilimumab in sequence. Receptors originate from a human donor with melanoma. CDR3s include the opening cysteine and the closing phenylalanine or tryptophan. D genes are given only for firm matches. Clone size is given for some rows only: seen once, a few or many times, or a class if the clone is expanded.

TRBJ2-5 TRBD1 NA TRBV7-9 TGTGCCAGCAGCTTAGCGCGACTGACAGGGGGAGAGACCCAGTACTTC CASSLARLTGGETQYF
TRBJ1-1 NA NA TRBV6-1 TGTGCCAGCAGTGAAGCAGGACTCCGCTTGAACACTGAAGCTTTCTTT CASSEAGLRLNTEAFF
TRBJ2-4 NA NA TRBV19 TGTGCCAGTAGTATTCGGGACACCGATGGAAACATTCAGTACTTC CASSIRDTDGNIQYF
TRBJ1-4 NA NA TRBV11-2 TGTGCCAGCAGCTTAGGTTTTGGCATAAACCGTGAAAAACTGTTTTTT CASSLGFGINREKLFF
TRBJ2-2 NA once TRBV6-1 TGTGCCAGCAGGACGACAGGCCCGGCCGGGGAGCTGTTTTTT CASRTTGPAGELFF
TRBJ2-7 NA NA TRBV9 TGTGCCAGCAGCGTAGAGACAGAGTCCTACGAGCAGTACTTC CASSVETESYEQYF
TRBJ2-7 TRBD1 NA TRBV5-8 TGTGCCAGCGCTTTACCCGATACGAACATACGACAGGGCGAGCAGTACTTC CASALPDTNIRQGEQYF
TRBJ2-7 TRBD2 NA TRBV7-9 TGTGCCAGCAGCCTAGACCCGGGACTAGCGGCATTCTACGAGCAGTACTTC CASSLDPGLAAFYEQYF
TRBJ2-3 NA NA TRBV11-2 TGTGCCAGCAGCTTAATGAGGGGGTTATCTGGCGGCGCAGATACGCAGTATTTT CASSLMRGLSGGADTQYF
TRBJ2-1 NA NA TRBV4-1 TGCGCCAGCAGCCAAGACCCCCAGGGTGATGAGCAGTTCTTC CASSQDPQGDEQFF
TRBJ1-1 NA NA TRBV11-2 TGTGCCAGCAATCTGATAGTGAACACTGAAGCTTTCTTT CASNLIVNTEAFF
TRBJ2-1 NA few TRBV29-1 TGCAGCGTTGATGCAGTGCAAAATGAGCAGTTCTTC CSVDAVQNEQFF
TRBJ2-7 NA few TRBV5-6 TGTGCCAGCAATAAGCGGGCCCGCACTTACGAGCAGTACTTC CASNKRARTYEQYF
TRBJ2-1 TRBD2 NA TRBV19 TGTGCCAGTACTATGACTAGCGGGGACTACAATGAGCAGTTCTTC CASTMTSGDYNEQFF
TRBJ2-1 TRBD2 NA TRBV27 TGTGCCAGCAGTTTAAGAGCGGGGTACAATGAGCAGTTCTTC CASSLRAGYNEQFF
TRBJ1-3 NA NA TRBV5-5 TGTGCCAGCAGTCCCGGGTCTGGAAACACCATATATTTT CASSPGSGNTIYF
TRBJ2-4 NA once TRBV28 TGTGCCAGCACCCACCCGAGAGCCAAAAACATTCAGTACTTC CASTHPRAKNIQYF
TRBJ2-5 NA once TRBV19 TGTGCCAGTAGTATGTTTACCGGGGTCCAGATGGAGACCCAGTACTTC CASSMFTGVQMETQYF
TRBJ2-7 TRBD1 few TRBV10-1 TGCGCCAGCAGTGAAATGGGACAGGGAGGCGAGGAGCAGTACTTC CASSEMGQGGEEQYF
TRBJ2-5 TRBD2 NA TRBV2 TGTGCCGCAAGGATGGGACTAGACTCCCTCCCCCAAGAGACCCAGTACTTC CAARMGLDSLPQETQYF
TRBJ2-2 NA NA TRBV2 TGTGCCAGCAGTGAAGGGAGTAAGTTATCCACCGGGGAGCTGTTTTTT CASSEGSKLSTGELFF
TRBJ2-1 TRBD2 NA TRBV5-4 TGTGCCAGCAGCGACCCGGGACTAGGATCCAGCAATGAGCAGTTCTTC CASSDPGLGSSNEQFF
TRBJ2-7 TRBD1 few TRBV19 TGTGCCAGTAGTCAACCGGGACAGACCTACGAGCAGTACTTC CASSQPGQTYEQYF
TRBJ2-1 TRBD2 NA TRBV28 TGTGCCAGCAGTTTAGCTAGCGGGCCCCTGAATGAGCAGTTCTTC CASSLASGPLNEQFF
TRBJ2-5 TRBD1 once TRBV27 TGTGCCAGCAGTATCCTAACGACAGGGGGCCTGGAGACCCAGTACTTC CASSILTTGGLETQYF
TRBJ2-2 NA NA TRBV28 TGTGCCAGCAGTTCCCCCGGGGTGGCCGGGGAGCTGTTTTTT CASSSPGVAGELFF
TRBJ2-7 TRBD1 NA TRBV28 TGTGCCAGTACCGGGACAGGGGTCTTCTACGAGCAGTACTTC CASTGTGVFYEQYF
TRBJ2-7 NA NA TRBV5-5 TGTGCCACCAGGATGGACAACTTACCCTACGAGCAGTACTTC CATRMDNLPYEQYF
TRBJ1-4 NA NA TRBV5-6 TGTGCCAGCAGCCATACCCCGAGGGGAGGAGAAAAACTGTTTTTT CASSHTPRGGEKLFF
TRBJ2-1 NA NA TRBV7-9 TGTGCCAGCAGCCGCTACAATGAGCAGTTCTTC CASSRYNEQFF
TRBJ2-5 NA NA TRBV9 TGTGCCAGCAGCGCATCCCAAGAGACCCAGTACTTC CASSASQETQYF
TRBJ1-2 TRBD1 NA TRBV15 TGTGCCACCAGCAGAGATAAGGGACAGTACTATGGCTACACCTTC CATSRDKGQYYGYTF
TRBJ2-7 TRBD1 few TRBV27 TGTGCCAGCAGTCTACAGGGGCCTGCCCGGGTCGAGCAGTACTTC CASSLQGPARVEQYF
TRBJ2-3 NA NA TRBV27 TGTGCCAGCAGTTTGTCTTCGTGGGCTACAGATACGCAGTATTTT CASSLSSWATDTQYF
TRBJ2-5 NA NA TRBV27 TGTGCCAGCAGTTTAGGAGGGAGAATATGGGAGACCCAGTACTTC CASSLGGRIWETQYF
TRBJ1-4 NA NA TRBV2 TGTGCCAGCAGTGGAGAGACAGTACCTAAAGAAAAACTGTTTTTT CASSGETVPKEKLFF
TRBJ1-1 TRBD1 NA TRBV2 TGTGCCAGCAGCGGCTTCCTGGGACAGGGATATCGAAACACTGAAGCTTTCTTT CASSGFLGQGYRNTEAFF
TRBJ2-7 NA NA TRBV5-4 TGTGCCAGCAGCTTGGTTCCGGGATATTCCTACGAGCAGTACTTC CASSLVPGYSYEQYF
TRBJ1-1 NA once TRBV4-1 TGCGCCAGCAGGGAAACAGGCCTGGAGACTGAAGCTTTCTTT CASRETGLETEAFF
TRBJ1-2 NA NA TRBV2 TGTGCCAGCATGGTCAGTATCTATGGCTACACCTTC CASMVSIYGYTF
TRBJ2-1 TRBD2 NA TRBV19 TGTGCCAGCAGCACTAGCGGGGTCTCCTACAATGAGCAGTTCTTC CASSTSGVSYNEQFF
TRBJ2-5 TRBD2 NA TRBV29-1 TGCAGCGTTGAAGATCCCCGGGGGGGAGGGCTTGGGACCCAGTACTTC CSVEDPRGGGLGTQYF
TRBJ1-5 NA medium-sized TRBV19 TGTGCCAGTAGTATGGGCAGGGCCCGATATAGCAATCAGCCCCAGCATTTT CASSMGRARYSNQPQHF
TRBJ2-3 NA NA TRBV5-1 TGCGCCAGCAGCCTGGGTAGGGGCTACGCGAGTTTTACAGATACGCAGTATTTT CASSLGRGYASFTDTQYF
TRBJ2-5 TRBD2 NA TRBV11-2 TGTGCCAGCTTTGGCGGGGGATTGGGGGAGACCCAGTACTTC CASFGGGLGETQYF
TRBJ2-3 NA NA TRBV2 TGTGCCAGCAGGGGGGCGCCGTCTAGCACAGATACGCAGTATTTT CASRGAPSSTDTQYF
TRBJ2-7 TRBD1 NA TRBV5-5 TGCGCCAGCAGCCAAGAGGGGACAGTATCCGACGAGCAGTACTTC CASSQEGTVSDEQYF
TRBJ2-3 TRBD2 NA TRBV2 TGTGCCAGCGGGGGACTAGCGGGGGGGCCGGGAAGCACAGATACGCAGTATTTT CASGGLAGGPGSTDTQYF
TRBJ2-1 TRBD2 NA TRBV6-6 TGTGCCAGCAGTTACCCTAGCGGGGGGGCACGGGATGAGCAGTTCTTC CASSYPSGGARDEQFF
TRBJ2-2 TRBD1 NA TRBV7-6 TGTGCCAGCAGCTTCCAGACAGGGGACACCGGGGAGCTGTTTTTT CASSFQTGDTGELFF
TRBJ2-7 TRBD1 few TRBV27 TGTGCCAGCAGTTTGGGGGACAGGGTCTTGTCCTTC CASSLGDRVLSF
TRBJ2-1 TRBD2 NA TRBV5-5 TGTGCCAGCAGCTCCCGAGGGACTAGCGGAAACAATGAGCAGTTCTTC CASSSRGTSGNNEQFF
TRBJ2-7 TRBD1 NA TRBV6-1 TGTGCCAGCAGTGAATATTCCGGGACAGGGGCCTACGAGCAGTACTTC CASSEYSGTGAYEQYF
TRBJ2-3 TRBD2 NA TRBV7-9 TGTGCCAGCAGCTCGAGGAAGGGACTAGCGGGAGGGTACACAGATACGCAGTATTTT CASSSRKGLAGGYTDTQYF
TRBJ2-2 NA NA TRBV4-1 TGCGCCAGCAGCCAAGATGGGGACTGGGGGAACACCGGGGAGCTGTTTTTT CASSQDGDWGNTGELFF
TRBJ2-1 NA NA TRBV7-9 TGTGCCAGCAGCCCCCAGGGGTTTACCTACAATGAGCAGTTCTTC CASSPQGFTYNEQFF
TRBJ2-7 NA NA TRBV10-3 TGTGCCATCCGGGACACCCAAGGATACGAGCAGTACTTC CAIRDTQGYEQYF
TRBJ2-1 NA NA TRBV7-2 TGTGCCAGCAGCTTCGGAGGGAATCCCTACAATGAGCAGTTCTTC CASSFGGNPYNEQFF
TRBJ2-3 TRBD2 NA TRBV19 TGTGCCAGTAGTATCACCCCTAGCGGGGTTCCCGATACGCAGTATTTT CASSITPSGVPDTQYF